The 27 T cell receptor beta chains below were found in one sample sequenced in a study of shared clonotypes between healthy human individuals. Libraries were prepared by immunoSEQ multiplex PCR; TCRdb keeps only in-frame clonotypes and omits some of them. The table shows about 2,200,000 clones, with 85% to 95% occurring only once. CD8 cells regarded as naive lacked CD45RO, were positively chosen for CCR7, and omitted terminally differentiated effector memory CD45RA+ cells. Sequencing was carried out using naive CD8+ T cells from PBMCs. The receptors come from a man aged 18 to 35 in good health. Some clones in this sample may be carry-over from other donors' samples.

CDR3 coding DNA: TGTGCCAGTAGTTCCACTAGCGGGAGGGACACCGGGGAGCTGTTTTTT. Translation gives CASSSTSGRDTGELFF. The gene calls are TRBV19 and TRBJ2-2, with TRBD2 matching 13 bases. The J segment lost 3 bases and the V segment lost 5 bases, leaving 3 bases of the junction unmatched. This CDR3 region has 16 residues. CDR1 LNHDA and CDR2 SQIVND come from the germline V gene (reference sequence).

The chain recombines TRBV27 with TRBJ2-7, with 7 bases identical to TRBD1. With V trimmed by 0 bases and J by 6 bases, 5 bases remained unmatched. This CDR3 has 14 residues. Germline lookup yields CDR1 MNHEY and CDR2 SMNVEV (reference sequence). Written as DNA, the CDR3 is TGTGCCAGCAGTTTATCCAGGACAGGTCGCGAGCAGTACTTC. This codes for CASSLSRTGREQYF.

J is TRBJ1-1 and V is TRBV9; D possibly corresponds to TRBD1 (5 bases). V lost 0 bases and J 3 bases, leaving 9 bases between the germline ends. CDR1 and CDR2 (germline): SGDLS, YYNGEE. The CDR3 extends over 14 amino acids. CDR3 region: CASSVVGTDTEAFF. The CDR3 DNA sequence: TGTGCCAGCAGCGTAGTAGGGACTGACACTGAAGCTTTCTTT.

J is TRBJ2-3 and V is TRBV7-9, with TRBD2 identical over 8 bases. Germline trimming cut 5 bases from V and 3 bases from J; bases unmatched to any gene: 13. The CDR3 sequence is 17 residues long. The germline CDR1 and CDR2 sequences are SEHNR and FQNEAQ (reference sequence). As DNA, the CDR3 is TGTGCCAGCAGCCGACGTATTAGCGGGATAGGGACAGATACGCAGTATTTT. This translates into CASSRRISGIGTDTQYF.

The chain couples TRBV7-9 to TRBJ2-1, with TRBD2 identical over 7 bases. This CDR3 is 15 amino acids long. Germline lookup yields CDR1 SEHNR and CDR2 FQNEAQ (reference sequence). J gave up 2 bases and V 4 bases, and 5 bases lay outside the gene matches. The CDR3 coding sequence is TGTGCCAGCAGCTCGTCAGCGGGGCCCTACAATGAGCAGTTCTTC. This sequence encodes CASSSSAGPYNEQFF.

This chain links TRBV6-5 with TRBJ2-2; 7 bases are shared with TRBD2. The germline CDR1 and CDR2 sequences are MNHEY and SVGAGI. V gave up 7 bases and J gave up 7 bases; unmatched junction bases: 6. The CDR3 is made up of 13 amino acids. The CDR3 loop reads CASTGGGGGELFF. CDR3 bases: TGTGCCAGCACGGGGGGTGGAGGCGGGGAGCTGTTTTTT.

The gene calls are TRBV7-3 and TRBJ2-1, with 12 bases fitting TRBD2. The CDR3 is made up of 14 amino acids. Germline CDR1 SGHTA, CDR2 FQGTGA. The trim removed 10 bases at V and 7 bases at J, leaving 8 bases unmatched. The CDR3 is CATSRTSGINEQFF. CDR3 coding DNA: TGTGCCACATCAAGGACTAGCGGGATAAATGAGCAGTTCTTC.

The rearrangement joins TRBV27 to TRBJ1-2, with 7 bases lining up with TRBD1. Trimming at V came to 3 bases and at J to 0 bases, leaving 4 bases not matched to a gene. This CDR3 region has 15 residues. CDR1 and CDR2 from the germline V gene are MNHEY and SMNVEV (reference sequence). For the CDR3, the DNA is TGTGCCAGCAGTTTCCGGACAGGAACTAACTATGGCTACACCTTC. This encodes CASSFRTGTNYGYTF.

This chain uses TRBV5-1 with TRBJ2-7; 7 bases are a match to TRBD1. Germline trimming cut 5 bases from V and 4 bases from J; bases unmatched to any gene: 6. There are 13 residues in the CDR3. Looked up from germline, CDR1 is SGHRS and CDR2 is YFSETQ. CDR3 residues: CASRQGPGYEQYF. DNA for the CDR3: TGCGCCAGCAGACAGGGGCCTGGTTACGAGCAGTACTTC.

The chain carries TRBV19 and TRBJ2-7; 12 bases fit TRBD2. Germline lookup yields CDR1 LNHDA and CDR2 SQIVND (reference sequence). The trim removed 8 bases at V and 0 bases at J, leaving 8 bases unmatched. This CDR3 region has 16 residues. The CDR3 sequence: CASEPGLAGASYEQYF. The DNA of the CDR3 is TGTGCCAGTGAACCGGGACTAGCGGGTGCCTCCTACGAGCAGTACTTC.

The V call is TRBV5-1, the J call TRBJ2-5; TRBD1 is a possible D gene (6 bases). The DNA end is a closer match to TRBJ2-7, so the J assignment may be wrong. The CDR3 runs to 13 residues. In germline, CDR1 is SGHRS, CDR2 YFSETQ. The CDR3 spells CASSLQGVVEQYF. CDR3 in DNA: TGCGCCAGCAGCCTACAGGGAGTGGTCGAGCAGTACTTC.

The chain uses TRBV28 and TRBJ2-7; D not certain. V lost 7 bases to trimming and J lost 0 bases, with 16 bases between them. This CDR3 has 15 amino acids. The germline CDR1 and CDR2 sequences are MDHEN and SYDVKM. In DNA form, the CDR3 reads TGTGCCAGCACCGAATTTGACTCAAGCTCCTACGAGCAGTACTTC. Protein product: CASTEFDSSSYEQYF.

The CDR3 loop reads CASSSTTTDTQYF. CDR3 nucleotides: TGTGCCAGCAGTTCGACCACCACAGATACGCAGTATTTT. The chain uses TRBV6-6 and TRBJ2-3, with D unclear. The CDR3 has 13 amino acids. V was trimmed by 4 bases and J by 2 bases, leaving 7 bases between them. CDR1 is MNHNY, CDR2 SVGAGI, per germline (reference sequence).

This chain connects TRBV9 to TRBJ1-4; TRBD1 is a possible D gene (6 bases). Trimming pared 0 bases from V and 8 bases from J, leaving 14 bases between. This CDR3 has 15 amino acids. Germline V gene data show CDR1 as SGDLS and CDR2 as YYNGEE. The CDR3 bases are TGTGCCAGCAGCGTAGAGGGGGGGGCACTCGAAAAACTGTTTTTT. Protein: CASSVEGGALEKLFF.

A note on this clone: Other DNA sequences within the sample encode an identical CDR3. The chain carries TRBV29-1 and TRBJ2-1; D is unresolved. V was pared by 4 bases and J by 4 bases, with 8 bases between. The CDR3 contains 12 residues. The germline V gene has CDR1 SQVTM and CDR2 ANQGSEA. The DNA of the CDR3 is TGCAGCGTTGTTGGCCGGTACAATGAGCAGTTCTTC. Encoded protein: CSVVGRYNEQFF.

V and J are TRBV7-3 and TRBJ2-1; TRBD2 is a possible D gene (5 bases). CDR3 length: 15 amino acids. From germline, CDR1 is SGHTA and CDR2 FQGTGA. V was pared by 5 bases and J by 5 bases, with 16 bases between. The CDR3, as DNA: TGTGCCAGCAGCCAGCTGGCGGGCTTAAACAATGAGCAGTTCTTC. Protein product: CASSQLAGLNNEQFF.

The chain couples TRBV28 to TRBJ1-3; possible D gene TRBD1, 5 bases. Germline loops: CDR1 MDHEN, CDR2 SYDVKM. V was cut by 7 bases and J by 0 bases, with 22 bases left in between. CDR3 length: 18 residues. The CDR3 DNA reads TGTGCCAGCAAATTAACGACAGTACAATCACTCTCTGGAAACACCATATATTTT. It is translated as CASKLTTVQSLSGNTIYF.

For this clone: Other nucleotide sequences from this sample produce the same CDR3. The chain links TRBV7-2 to TRBJ2-7; no firm D call. V was clipped by 5 bases and J by 2 bases, with 7 bases between them. This CDR3 comprises 12 residues. CDR1 SGHTA and CDR2 FQGNSA come from the germline V gene. CDR3 coding DNA: TGTGCCAGCAGCCCCCGAACCTACGAGCAGTACTTC. It is translated as CASSPRTYEQYF.

This clone is a singleton in its sample. The chain is built from TRBV4-3 and TRBJ2-3; the match to TRBD2 covers 7 bases. There are 16 residues in the CDR3. In germline, CDR1 is LGHNA, CDR2 YSLEER. The ends lost 4 bases at V and 5 bases at J; junction bases unmatched: 12. The CDR3: CASSPRLAPPLDTQYF. For the CDR3, the DNA is TGCGCCAGCAGCCCTAGACTAGCTCCTCCGCTAGATACGCAGTATTTT.

J is TRBJ2-3 and V is TRBV5-1; 13 positions match TRBD2. Unmatched junction bases numbered 27, after V lost 4 bases and J lost 1 base. The CDR3 loop spans 24 amino acids. Germline CDR1 is SGHRS and CDR2 is YFSETQ. The CDR3 reads CASSRASTGTLGTSGKARTDTQYF. In DNA form, the CDR3 reads TGCGCCAGCAGCCGAGCCTCAACCGGGACCCTTGGGACTAGCGGGAAAGCCCGCACAGATACGCAGTATTTT.

This chain links TRBV7-9 with TRBJ2-3; the match to TRBD2 covers 13 bases. Unmatched junction bases numbered 5, after V lost 1 base and J lost 4 bases. CDR3 size: 17 residues. Germline V gene sequence: CDR1 SEHNR, CDR2 FQNEAQ (reference sequence). CDR3 amino acids: CASSLGLAGGAADTQYF. The CDR3 DNA sequence: TGTGCCAGCAGCTTAGGACTAGCGGGAGGAGCCGCAGATACGCAGTATTTT.

The chain combines TRBV7-9 with TRBJ2-3; D possibly corresponds to TRBD1 (5 bases). The V end was cut by 5 bases, the J end by 3 bases, with 15 bases between. The CDR3 loop spans 15 amino acids. CDR1 is SEHNR, CDR2 FQNEAQ, per germline (reference sequence). CDR3 in DNA: TGTGCCAGCAGCGCCCCAGGGATTAGTACAGATACGCAGTATTTT. It translates to CASSAPGISTDTQYF. Combining the CDR3 with reference TRBV7-9 and TRBJ2-3 gives the whole variable domain DTGVSQNPRHKITKRGQNVTFRCDPISEHNRLYWYRQTLGQGPEFLTYFQNEAQLEKSRLLSDRFSAERPKGSFSTLEIQRTEQGDSAMYLCASSAPGISTDTQYFGPGTRLTVL.

The genes are TRBV10-2 and TRBJ2-5, with D unresolved. The CDR3 runs to 13 residues. CDR1 WSHSY and CDR2 SAAADI come from the germline V gene. V lost 3 bases, J lost 2 bases, and 7 bases lay in between. The CDR3 DNA reads TGCGCCAGCAGTGAATCTAGGCAAGAGACCCAGTACTTC. Translating it yields CASSESRQETQYF.

The rearrangement uses TRBV28 and TRBJ1-4, with D tentatively TRBD1 (5 bases). Germline CDR1 reads MDHEN; CDR2 reads SYDVKM. Trimming took 3 bases from V and 3 from J, leaving 11 bases between them. CDR3 length: 15 amino acids. CDR3 region: CASSFREGSNEKLFF. CDR3 in DNA: TGTGCCAGCAGTTTCAGGGAGGGGTCTAATGAAAAACTGTTTTTT.

The rearrangement joins TRBV5-5 to TRBJ2-1; 8 bases match TRBD1. CDR1 and CDR2 from the germline V gene are SGHKS and YYEKEE (reference sequence). This CDR3 comprises 15 residues. The V and J ends lost 0 bases and 4 bases, in that order; junction bases with no gene match: 3. CDR3 bases: TGTGCCAGCAGCTTGGAACGGGACAGGTACAATGAGCAGTTCTTC. Translation: CASSLERDRYNEQFF.

This chain connects TRBV14 to TRBJ1-3; tentative D call: TRBD1 (6 bases). The CDR3 totals 14 residues. V lost 3 bases and J lost 4, with 10 bases in between. In germline, CDR1 is SGHDN, CDR2 FVKESK. The CDR3 nucleotides read TGTGCCAGCAGCCACCGGGACAACGGAAACACCATATATTTT. Protein sequence: CASSHRDNGNTIYF.

V usage is TRBV9 and J usage is TRBJ2-1, with D tentatively TRBD2 (6 bases). The germline CDR1 and CDR2 sequences are SGDLS and YYNGEE. The CDR3 totals 17 residues. V was cut by 2 bases and J by 2 bases, with 17 bases left in between. DNA for the CDR3: TGTGCCAGCAGCGTGGGGGGAAACAGGAGGGCCTACAATGAGCAGTTCTTC. Its protein is CASSVGGNRRAYNEQFF.